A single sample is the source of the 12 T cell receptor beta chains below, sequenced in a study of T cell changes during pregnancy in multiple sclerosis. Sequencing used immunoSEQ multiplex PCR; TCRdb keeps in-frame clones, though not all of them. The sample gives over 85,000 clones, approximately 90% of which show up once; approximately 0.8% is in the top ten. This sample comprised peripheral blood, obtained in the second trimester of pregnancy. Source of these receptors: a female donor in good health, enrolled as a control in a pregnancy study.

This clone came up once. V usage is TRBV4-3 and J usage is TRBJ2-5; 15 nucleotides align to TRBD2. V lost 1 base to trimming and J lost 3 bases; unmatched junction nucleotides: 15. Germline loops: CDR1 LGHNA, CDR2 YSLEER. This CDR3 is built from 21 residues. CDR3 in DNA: TGCGCCAGCAGCCAAGCGAGAGGACTAGCGGGAGGGCCGAGGTTGGAAGAGACCCAGTACTTC. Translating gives CASSQARGLAGGPRLEETQYF.

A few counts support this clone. The CDR3 bases are TGTGCCAGCAGCGAGTATGGCTACACCTTC. Protein sequence: CASSEYGYTF. The rearrangement uses TRBV7-9 and TRBJ1-2; D remains ambiguous. CDR1 is SEHNR, CDR2 FQNEAQ, per germline (reference sequence). V lost 5 bases and J lost 5, with 3 bases in between. The CDR3 runs 10 residues.

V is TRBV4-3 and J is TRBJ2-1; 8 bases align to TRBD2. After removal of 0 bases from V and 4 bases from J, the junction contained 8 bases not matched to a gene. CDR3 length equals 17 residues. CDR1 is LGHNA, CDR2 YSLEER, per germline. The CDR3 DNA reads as TGCGCCAGCAGCCAAGAAGCCTCTAGCGGGTATTACAATGAGCAGTTCTTC. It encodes CASSQEASSGYYNEQFF.

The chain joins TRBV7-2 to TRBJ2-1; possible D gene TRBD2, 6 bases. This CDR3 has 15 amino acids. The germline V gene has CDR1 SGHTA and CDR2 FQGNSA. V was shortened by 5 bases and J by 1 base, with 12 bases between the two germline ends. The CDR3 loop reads CASSMDYGSYNEQFF. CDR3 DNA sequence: TGTGCCAGCAGCATGGACTATGGGTCCTACAATGAGCAGTTCTTC.

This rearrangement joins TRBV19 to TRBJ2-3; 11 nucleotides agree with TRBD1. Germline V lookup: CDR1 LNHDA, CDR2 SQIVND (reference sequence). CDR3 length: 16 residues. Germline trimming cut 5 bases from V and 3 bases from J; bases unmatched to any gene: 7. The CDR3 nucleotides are TGTGCCAGTAGTCATAGTGGGACAGGGGGGACAGATACGCAGTATTTT. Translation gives CASSHSGTGGTDTQYF.

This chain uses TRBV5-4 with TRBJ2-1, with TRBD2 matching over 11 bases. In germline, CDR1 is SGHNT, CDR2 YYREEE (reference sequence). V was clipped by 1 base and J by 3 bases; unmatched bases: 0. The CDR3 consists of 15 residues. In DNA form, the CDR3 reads TGTGCCAGCAGCTTGACTAGCGGGAGCTACAATGAGCAGTTCTTC. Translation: CASSLTSGSYNEQFF.

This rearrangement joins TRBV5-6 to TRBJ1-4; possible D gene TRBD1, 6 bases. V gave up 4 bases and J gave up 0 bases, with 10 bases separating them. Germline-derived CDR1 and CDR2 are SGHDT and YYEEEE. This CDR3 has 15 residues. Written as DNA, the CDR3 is TGTGCCAGCAGCCGGGACATCGCAACTAATGAAAAACTGTTTTTT. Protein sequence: CASSRDIATNEKLFF.

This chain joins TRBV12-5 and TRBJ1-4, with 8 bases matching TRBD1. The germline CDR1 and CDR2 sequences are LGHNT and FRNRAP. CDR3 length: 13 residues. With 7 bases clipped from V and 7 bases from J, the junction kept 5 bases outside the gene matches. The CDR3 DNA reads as TGTGCTAGTGTTAAGACAGGGGTTGAAAAACTGTTTTTT. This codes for CASVKTGVEKLFF.

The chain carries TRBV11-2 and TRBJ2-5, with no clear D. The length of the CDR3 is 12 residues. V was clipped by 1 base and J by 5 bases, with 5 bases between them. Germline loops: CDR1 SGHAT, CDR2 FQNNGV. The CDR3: CASSLVLETQYF. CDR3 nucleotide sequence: TGTGCCAGCAGCTTAGTACTGGAGACCCAGTACTTC.

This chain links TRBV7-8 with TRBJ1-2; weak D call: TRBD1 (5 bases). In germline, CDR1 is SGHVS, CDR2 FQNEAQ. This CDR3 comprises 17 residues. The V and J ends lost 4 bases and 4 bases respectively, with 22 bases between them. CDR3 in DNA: TGTGCCAGCAGCTACGGGGCGGCGGGACGGGGGACCTATGGCTACACCTTC. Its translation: CASSYGAAGRGTYGYTF.

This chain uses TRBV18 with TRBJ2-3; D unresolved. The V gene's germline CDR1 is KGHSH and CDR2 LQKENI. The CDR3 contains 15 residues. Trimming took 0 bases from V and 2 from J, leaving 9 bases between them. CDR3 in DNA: TGTGCCAGCTCACCACCAGGTCGACACACAGATACGCAGTATTTT. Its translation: CASSPPGRHTDTQYF.

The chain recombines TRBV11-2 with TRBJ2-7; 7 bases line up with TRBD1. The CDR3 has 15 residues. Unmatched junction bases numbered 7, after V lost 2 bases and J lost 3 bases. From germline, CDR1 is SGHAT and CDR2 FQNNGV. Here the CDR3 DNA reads TGTGCCAGCAGCTTACGGACTCGACAGGGCTACGAGCAGTACTTC. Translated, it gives CASSLRTRQGYEQYF.